One and the same sample provided the 8 T cell receptor beta chains below, sequenced in a study of shared clonotypes between healthy human individuals. TCRdb's table, derived via immunoSEQ multiplex PCR, lists solely in-frame clones and lacks some. The repertoire consists of some 2,500,000 clones, with over 85% occurring once and the leading ten covering around 0.4%. The sample taken for sequencing was naive CD4+ T cells from PBMCs. Subset specified: CD45RA+ positively selected. The receptor set was obtained from a man between 18 and 29 years old in good health. Some clones in this sample may be carry-over from other donors' samples.

The rearrangement joins TRBV4-1 to TRBJ2-7, with 10 nucleotides matching TRBD1. Germline V gene lookup returns CDR1 MGHRA and CDR2 YSYEKL. The CDR3 totals 13 residues. Germline trimming cut 6 bases from V and 3 bases from J; bases unmatched to any gene: 2. The CDR3 spells CASRGTGVYEQYF. The DNA of the CDR3 is TGCGCCAGCAGAGGGACAGGGGTCTACGAGCAGTACTTC.

This chain joins TRBV5-1 and TRBJ2-7, with D perhaps being TRBD1 or TRBD2 (6 bases each). Germline values: CDR1 SGHRS, CDR2 YFSETQ. CDR3 length: 14 amino acids. Trimming left V 3 bases short and J 7 bases short, with 17 bases between. Here the CDR3 DNA reads TGCGCCAGCAGCTCCGACAGGCGGGGTCGGGAGCAGTACTTC. Amino acid sequence: CASSSDRRGREQYF.

The CDR3 DNA is TGTGCCAGCAGCACACGGAGGGGCCACAATGAGCAGTTCTTC. Translation: CASSTRRGHNEQFF. This chain links TRBV11-2 with TRBJ2-1; the D gene is possibly TRBD2 (6 bases). Trimming took 5 bases from V and 5 from J, leaving 13 bases between them. Germline CDR1 is SGHAT and CDR2 is FQNNGV. This CDR3 is built from 14 residues.

The chain carries TRBV28 and TRBJ2-1; 7 bases align to TRBD1. J gave up 0 bases and V 3 bases, and 5 bases lay outside the gene matches. This CDR3 is built from 16 residues. CDR1 MDHEN and CDR2 SYDVKM come from the germline V gene. The CDR3 DNA reads TGTGCCAGCAGTTTGATGGCAGGGGGCTCCTACAATGAGCAGTTCTTC. This sequence encodes CASSLMAGGSYNEQFF. The whole variable domain, remainder taken from reference TRBV28 and TRBJ2-1, is DVKVTQSSRYLVKRTGEKVFLECVQDMDHENMFWYRQDPGLGLRLIYFSYDVKMKEKGDIPEGYSVSREKKERFSLILESASTNQTSMYLCASSLMAGGSYNEQFFGPGTRLTVL.

V is TRBV2 and J is TRBJ2-7, with D uncertain. Looked up from germline, CDR1 is SNHLY and CDR2 is FYNNEI. Trimming removed 3 bases from V and 0 bases from J, with 12 bases in between. This CDR3 contains 15 residues. CDR3 nucleotide sequence: TGTGCCAGCAGTGAGGGCCCGGCTAGCTCCTACGAGCAGTACTTC. As protein: CASSEGPASSYEQYF.

The chain carries TRBV6-1 and TRBJ2-7, with 7 nucleotides matching TRBD1. Germline lookup yields CDR1 MNHNS and CDR2 SASEGT. The CDR3 consists of 13 residues. For the CDR3, the DNA is TGTGTCACCCAGGACAGGAACTCCTACGAGCAGTACTTC. Amino acids: CVTQDRNSYEQYF.

The rearrangement joins TRBV28 to TRBJ2-7, with 8 bases aligning to TRBD2. This CDR3 is built from 12 residues. The J segment lost 1 base and the V segment lost 10 bases, leaving 3 bases of the junction unmatched. Germline V gives CDR1 MDHEN, CDR2 SYDVKM. The CDR3 loop is CATGGTSYEQYF. In nucleotides, the CDR3 is TGTGCCACGGGGGGGACATCCTACGAGCAGTACTTC.

Details on this clone: The sample holds other DNA sequences that translate to the same CDR3. The chain couples TRBV18 to TRBJ1-3; D may be TRBD1 (5 bases). Trimming removed 3 bases from V and 4 bases from J, with 7 bases in between. Per the germline V gene, CDR1 is KGHSH and CDR2 is LQKENI. CDR3 length equals 13 residues. The CDR3 loop is CASSPGRGNTIYF. For the CDR3, the DNA is TGTGCCAGCTCACCGGGACGGGGAAACACCATATATTTT.